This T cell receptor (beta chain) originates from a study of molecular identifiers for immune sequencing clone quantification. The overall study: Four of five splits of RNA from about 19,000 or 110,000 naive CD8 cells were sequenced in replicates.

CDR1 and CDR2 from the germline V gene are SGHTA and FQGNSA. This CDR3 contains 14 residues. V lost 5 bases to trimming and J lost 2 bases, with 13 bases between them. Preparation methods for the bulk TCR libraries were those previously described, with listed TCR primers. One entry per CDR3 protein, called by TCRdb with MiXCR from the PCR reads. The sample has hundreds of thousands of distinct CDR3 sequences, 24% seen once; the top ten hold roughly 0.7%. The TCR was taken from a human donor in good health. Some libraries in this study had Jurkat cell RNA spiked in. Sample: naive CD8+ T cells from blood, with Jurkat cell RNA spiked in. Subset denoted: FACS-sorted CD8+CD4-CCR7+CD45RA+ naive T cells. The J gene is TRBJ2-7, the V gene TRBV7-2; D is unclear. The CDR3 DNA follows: TGTGCCAGCAGCCTTGGGCCTAATGCCTACGAGCAGTACTTC. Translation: CASSLGPNAYEQYF.